The 24 T cell receptor beta chains in this list originate from one sample, sequenced in a study of blood T cell repertoires in COVID-19. Repertoires were generated with immunoSEQ multiplex PCR, while TCRdb's copy carries only in-frame clones and drops some. The sample holds tens of thousands of clones, 75% to 85% seen once. Specimen: peripheral blood. These receptors originate from a human donor in a cohort sampled during active COVID-19.

The J gene is TRBJ2-2, the V gene TRBV5-4; D unresolved. Germline V CDR1 and CDR2: SGHNT, YYREEE (reference sequence). The CDR3 sequence is 11 residues long. V was clipped by 9 bases and J by 6 bases, with 9 bases between them. CDR3 protein: CATSSPGELFF. For the CDR3, the DNA is TGTGCCACTAGTAGTCCCGGGGAGCTGTTTTTT.

The J gene is TRBJ1-1, the V gene TRBV3-1 (or the pseudogene TRBV3-2); D gene uncertain. CDR3 length: 14 amino acids. Germline CDR1 reads LGHDT; CDR2 reads YNNKEL (reference sequence). V lost 4 bases and J 5 bases, leaving 14 bases between the germline ends. Written as DNA, the CDR3 is TGTGCCAGCAGCCCCGCTCAGGTTCTAACTGAAGCTTTCTTT. This sequence encodes CASSPAQVLTEAFF.

The chain is built from TRBV7-9 and TRBJ2-1; a possible D gene is TRBD2 (5 bases). CDR3 size: 12 residues. V lost 5 bases and J 5 bases, leaving 7 bases between the germline ends. The germline CDR1 and CDR2 sequences are SEHNR and FQNEAQ (reference sequence). The DNA of the CDR3 is TGTGCCAGCAGCGGGCGGGACAATGAGCAGTTCTTC. Protein: CASSGRDNEQFF.

The CDR3 bases are TGTGCCAGTAGTATCATGGGACAGGGGGTCTACGAGCAGTACTTC. Protein product: CASSIMGQGVYEQYF. This rearrangement joins TRBV19 to TRBJ2-7; 11 bases align to TRBD1. The CDR3 is 15 amino acids. Per the germline V gene, CDR1 is LNHDA and CDR2 is SQIVND (reference sequence). Trimming cost V 3 bases and J 3 bases; bases outside gene matches: 4.

J is TRBJ2-7 and V is TRBV28, with D unresolved. The CDR3 sequence is 11 residues long. Per germline, CDR1 MDHEN and CDR2 SYDVKM. Trimming removed 4 bases from V and 1 base from J, with 2 bases in between. The CDR3 region has the DNA TGTGCCAGCAGTTCATCCTACGAGCAGTACTTC. Amino acids: CASSSSYEQYF.

The chain combines TRBV10-3 with TRBJ2-2; a weak D match, TRBD1 (6 bases). Germline lookup yields CDR1 ENHRY and CDR2 SYGVKD. This CDR3 has 13 amino acids. Trimming removed 4 bases at V and 6 bases at J, with 9 bases between. The CDR3 sequence: CAISGQVPGELFF. The CDR3 coding sequence is TGTGCCATCAGTGGACAGGTTCCCGGGGAGCTGTTTTTT.

This chain uses TRBV19 with TRBJ2-2, with 12 bases that match TRBD2. The germline CDR1 and CDR2 sequences are LNHDA and SQIVND (reference sequence). V shed 7 bases and J 5 bases; nucleotides not matched to a gene: 5. CDR3 length: 15 amino acids. CDR3 in DNA: TGTGCCAGTACTAGCGGGAGGGCTCGAACCGGGGAGCTGTTTTTT. Translating gives CASTSGRARTGELFF.

V and J are TRBV20-1 and TRBJ2-1; D unclear. Per germline, CDR1 DFQATT and CDR2 SNEGSKA (reference sequence). The CDR3 consists of 12 residues. V gave up 5 bases and J gave up 8 bases, with 13 bases separating them. The CDR3 nucleotides read TGCAGTGCTGGTGGGTTAGTGGATGAGCAGTTCTTC. It specifies CSAGGLVDEQFF.

The chain uses TRBV3-1 (or the pseudogene TRBV3-2) and TRBJ2-2; D unclear. The germline V gene encodes CDR1 LGHDT and CDR2 YNNKEL (reference sequence). V was clipped by 6 bases and J by 11 bases, with 16 bases between them. There are 13 residues in the CDR3. The DNA of the CDR3 is TGTGCCAGCAGTCATTACACAGCTGAAGAGCTGTTTTTT. This codes for CASSHYTAEELFF.

The CDR3, as DNA: TGTGCCAGCAGCCGGGACTTACGCTCCTACGAGCAGTACTTC. It encodes CASSRDLRSYEQYF. The rearrangement joins TRBV7-6 to TRBJ2-7; TRBD2 might be the D (6 bases). V was shortened by 5 bases and J by 0 bases, with 11 bases between the two germline ends. CDR1 and CDR2 (germline): SGHVS, FNYEAQ. The CDR3 has 14 residues. Supplemented by reference TRBV7-6 and TRBJ2-7, the full variable domain reads GAGVSQSPRYKVTKRGQDVALRCDPISGHVSLYWYRQALGQGPEFLTYFNYEAQQDKSGLPNDRFSAERPEGSISTLTIQRTEQRDSAMYRCASSRDLRSYEQYFGPGTRLTVT.

This chain links TRBV6-5 with TRBJ2-1, with D possibly being TRBD2 (6 bases). The length of the CDR3 is 15 residues. Germline V gene sequence: CDR1 MNHEY, CDR2 SVGAGI. V lost 2 bases and J 5 bases, leaving 13 bases between the germline ends. This chain's CDR3 is CASSYGAGSNNEQFF. DNA for the CDR3: TGTGCCAGCAGTTACGGAGCGGGTTCTAACAATGAGCAGTTCTTC.

In its sample, this clone was seen a few times. V gene TRBV6-5 combines with J gene TRBJ1-2; D is perhaps TRBD1 (6 bases). V lost 2 bases to trimming and J lost 6 bases, with 16 bases between them. CDR3 length: 15 residues. Germline lookup yields CDR1 MNHEY and CDR2 SVGAGI. CDR3 in DNA: TGTGCCAGCAGTTACGCATCAGGGGCTGGGAATGGCTACACCTTC. Translation gives CASSYASGAGNGYTF.

The V call is TRBV10-3, the J call TRBJ1-1, with 7 positions matching TRBD1. Trimming cost V 4 bases and J 2 bases; bases outside gene matches: 4. The CDR3 length is 14 residues. Germline V gene data show CDR1 as ENHRY and CDR2 as SYGVKD. The CDR3, as DNA: TGTGCCATCAGTGCCGGGACAGTTAACACTGAAGCTTTCTTT. Translation gives CAISAGTVNTEAFF.

The chain links TRBV10-3 to TRBJ2-1; 10 bases line up with TRBD2. The V segment lost 9 bases and the J segment 2 bases; nucleotides outside the gene matches: 4. This CDR3 is 14 amino acids long. Germline V gene lookup returns CDR1 ENHRY and CDR2 SYGVKD. CDR3 loop: CAMKAGGPYNEQFF. CDR3 DNA: TGTGCCATGAAAGCGGGGGGGCCCTACAATGAGCAGTTCTTC.

This clone was counted only a few times. The rearrangement links TRBV2 to TRBJ1-6; 10 bases line up with TRBD1. The CDR3 consists of 13 residues. V lost 9 bases, J lost 7 bases, and 3 bases stayed unmatched. CDR1 is SNHLY, CDR2 FYNNEI, per germline. The CDR3 nucleotides are TGTGCCAGATCGGGACAGGGGAATTCACCCCTCCACTTT. It encodes CARSGQGNSPLHF. Looking up the rest from reference TRBV2 and TRBJ1-6 gives the full variable domain: EPEVTQTPSHQVTQMGQEVILRCVPISNHLYFYWYRQILGQKVEFLVSFYNNEISEKSEIFDDQFSVERPDGSNFTLKIRSTKLEDSAMYFCARSGQGNSPLHFGNGTRLTVT.

The chain employs TRBV10-3 and TRBJ2-1, with TRBD2 as a possible D gene (5 bases). Germline V gene sequence: CDR1 ENHRY, CDR2 SYGVKD. V dropped 6 bases and J dropped 7 bases, with 10 bases sitting between them. The CDR3 has 12 residues. The CDR3 here is CAISGGLNEQFF. CDR3 coding DNA: TGTGCCATCAGCGGAGGTCTTAATGAGCAGTTCTTC.

The chain uses TRBV5-4 and TRBJ1-2, with a possible D match to TRBD1 (5 bases). The V gene's germline CDR1 is SGHNT and CDR2 YYREEE (reference sequence). Trimming left V 0 bases short and J 4 bases short, with 19 bases between. CDR3 length: 17 amino acids. CDR3 sequence (DNA): TGTGCCAGCAGCTTGGATCTGGGGCAGGGCGATAGCTATGGCTACACCTTC. Protein sequence: CASSLDLGQGDSYGYTF. The full variable domain, with the rest looked up from reference TRBV5-4 and TRBJ1-2, is ETGVTQSPTHLIKTRGQQVTLRCSSQSGHNTVSWYQQALGQGPQFIFQYYREEENGRGNFPPRFSGLQFPNYSSELNVNALELDDSALYLCASSLDLGQGDSYGYTFGSGTRLTVV.

V usage is TRBV5-4 and J usage is TRBJ2-1; 11 bases match TRBD2. Per the germline V gene, CDR1 is SGHNT and CDR2 is YYREEE (reference sequence). After removal of 4 bases from V and 1 base from J, the junction contained 4 bases not matched to a gene. The CDR3 covers 16 residues. CDR3 DNA sequence: TGTGCCAGCAGCCCCAGACTAGCGGGGTCCTACAATGAGCAGTTCTTC. This sequence encodes CASSPRLAGSYNEQFF.

The V gene is TRBV14, the J gene TRBJ1-2, with unresolved D. CDR1 SGHDN and CDR2 FVKESK come from the germline V gene. Trimming removed 0 bases from V and 0 bases from J, with 17 bases in between. There are 18 residues in the CDR3. The CDR3 sequence is CASSQDPRALDPNYGYTF. The CDR3 coding sequence is TGTGCCAGCAGCCAAGATCCGAGGGCCCTGGATCCTAACTATGGCTACACCTTC. Together with reference TRBV14 and TRBJ1-2, the CDR3 gives the full variable domain: EAGVTQFPSHSVIEKGQTVTLRCDPISGHDNLYWYRRVMGKEIKFLLHFVKESKQDESGMPNNRFLAERTGGTYSTLKVQPAELEDSGVYFCASSQDPRALDPNYGYTFGSGTRLTVV.

The chain is built from TRBV5-1 and TRBJ1-1, with a weak D call TRBD1 (5 bases). V lost 0 bases and J 1 base, leaving 7 bases between the germline ends. Germline-derived CDR1 and CDR2 are SGHRS and YFSETQ. CDR3 size: 14 residues. CDR3 in amino acids: CASSLDRQNTEAFF. Here the CDR3 DNA reads TGCGCCAGCAGCTTGGACAGGCAGAACACTGAAGCTTTCTTT.

The J gene is TRBJ2-2, the V gene TRBV10-3; 14 bases agree with TRBD2. The CDR3 runs 16 residues. V trimming: 10 bases; J trimming: 5 bases; junction bases outside the gene matches: 9. CDR1 is ENHRY and CDR2 is SYGVKD in the germline V gene. The CDR3 DNA reads as TGTGCCACCGGGACTAGCGGGAGCAAACTAACCGGGGAGCTGTTTTTT. As protein: CATGTSGSKLTGELFF.

The genes are TRBV11-1 and TRBJ2-2; 7 positions match TRBD2. This CDR3 spans 16 amino acids. The ends lost 2 bases at V and 1 base at J; junction bases unmatched: 4. Per germline, CDR1 SGHAT and CDR2 FQDESV (reference sequence). DNA of the CDR3: TGTGCCAGCAGCTTATGGGCTAGCGGGAACACCGGGGAGCTGTTTTTT. Its translation is CASSLWASGNTGELFF. The variable domain in full, with the rest retrieved from reference TRBV11-1 and TRBJ2-2, is EAEVAQSPRYKITEKSQAVAFWCDPISGHATLYWYRQILGQGPELLVQFQDESVVDDSQLPKDRFSAERLKGVDSTLKIQPAELGDSAMYLCASSLWASGNTGELFFGEGSRLTVL.

V is TRBV6-2 or TRBV6-3 and J is TRBJ2-1; D is undetermined. The CDR3 consists of 14 residues. V lost 0 bases and J 6 bases, leaving 9 bases between the germline ends. CDR1 and CDR2 (germline): MNHEY, SVGEGT. CDR3 nucleotides: TGTGCCAGCAGTTACTCACGGCAGCGCAATGAGCAGTTCTTC. This gives the protein CASSYSRQRNEQFF.

V gene TRBV3-1 (or the pseudogene TRBV3-2) combines with J gene TRBJ1-3; D perhaps matches TRBD1 (5 bases). Trimming pared 0 bases from V and 2 bases from J, leaving 17 bases between. There are 18 residues in the CDR3. Germline CDR1 and CDR2: LGHDT and YNNKEL (reference sequence). The CDR3 nucleotides read TGTGCCAGCAGCCAAGATAGGTTTCAGGGCTCCCCTGGAAACACCATATATTTT. It translates to CASSQDRFQGSPGNTIYF.